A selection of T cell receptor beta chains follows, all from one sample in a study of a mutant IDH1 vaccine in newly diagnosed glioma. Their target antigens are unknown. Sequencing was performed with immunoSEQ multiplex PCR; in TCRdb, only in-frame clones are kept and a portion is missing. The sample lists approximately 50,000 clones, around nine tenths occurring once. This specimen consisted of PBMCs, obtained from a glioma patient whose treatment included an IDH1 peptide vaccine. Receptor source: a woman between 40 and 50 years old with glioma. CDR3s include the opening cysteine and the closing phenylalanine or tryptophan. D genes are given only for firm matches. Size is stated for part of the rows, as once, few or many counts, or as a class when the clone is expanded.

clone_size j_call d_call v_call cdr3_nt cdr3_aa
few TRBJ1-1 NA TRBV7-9 TGTGCCAGCAGCTTAGACCAGCTTGAAGCTTTCTTT CASSLDQLEAFF
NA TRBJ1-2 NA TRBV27 TGTGCCAGCAGTCCAGTCGACGCTAACTATGGCTACACCTTC CASSPVDANYGYTF
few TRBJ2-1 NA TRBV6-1 TGTGCCAGCAGTGAATGGCAGCAGGGCAATGAGCAGTTCTTC CASSEWQQGNEQFF
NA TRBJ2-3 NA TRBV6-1 TGTGCCAGCAAAAGGGACATGGGCACAGATACGCAGTATTTT CASKRDMGTDTQYF
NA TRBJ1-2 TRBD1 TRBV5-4 TGTGCCAGCAGCCCACAGGGGGCGGGGTATGGCTACACCTTC CASSPQGAGYGYTF
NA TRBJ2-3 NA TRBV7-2 TGTGCCAGCAGCCCGGCCGGCCACCGCACAGATACGCAGTATTTT CASSPAGHRTDTQYF
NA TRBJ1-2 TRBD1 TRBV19 TGTGCCAGTAGTAGGGGACAGGGCAATGGCTACACCTTC CASSRGQGNGYTF
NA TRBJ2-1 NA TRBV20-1 TGCAGTGCTATGACGGGACCCTCGCTGTTCTTC CSAMTGPSLFF
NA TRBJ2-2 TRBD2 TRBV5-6 TGTGCCAGCAGCTCGGGACTAGCGGGGAACACCGGGGAGCTGTTTTTT CASSSGLAGNTGELFF
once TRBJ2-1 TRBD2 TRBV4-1 TGCGCCAGCAGCCTACTCCTAGCGGGAGGGCCAAAGGTCGATGAGCAGTTCTTC CASSLLLAGGPKVDEQFF
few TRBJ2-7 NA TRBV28 TGTGCCAGCAGCCACTCGTCCCGGGGGCGCGACGACGAGCAGTACTTC CASSHSSRGRDDEQYF
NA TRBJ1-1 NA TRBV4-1 TGCGCCAGCAGCCATCGGGACATAGACACTGAAGCTTTCTTT CASSHRDIDTEAFF
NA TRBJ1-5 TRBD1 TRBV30 TGTGCCTGGAGTAGTAATAATTACAGGGGTCAGCCCCAGCATTTT CAWSSNNYRGQPQHF
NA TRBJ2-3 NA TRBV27 TGTGCCAGCAGTTTTCTGTATCAGTTAAACGCAGATACGCAGTATTTT CASSFLYQLNADTQYF
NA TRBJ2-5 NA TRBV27 TGTGCCAGCACTCTTCCCCACGCGGGGACCCAGTACTTC CASTLPHAGTQYF
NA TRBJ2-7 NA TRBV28 TGTGCCAGCAGCCCGAGATCCCACAGGACCCACTCCTACGAGCAGTACTTC CASSPRSHRTHSYEQYF
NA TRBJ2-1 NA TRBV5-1 TGCGCCAGCAGCCGAGCCCTCAATGAGCAGTTCTTC CASSRALNEQFF
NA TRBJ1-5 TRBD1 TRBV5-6 TGTGCCAGCAGCTTGACAGGGGGCAATCAGCCCCAGCATTTT CASSLTGGNQPQHF
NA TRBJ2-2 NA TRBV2 TGTGCCAGCAGGGCTAGCGGGGAGCTGTTTTTT CASRASGELFF
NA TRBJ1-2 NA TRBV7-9 TGTGCCAGCAGCTTATTCAGCCGCTACACCTTC CASSLFSRYTF
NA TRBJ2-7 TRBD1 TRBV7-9 TGTGCCAGCAGCTTAGGGGACAGGGGGGACGGGCAGTACTTC CASSLGDRGDGQYF
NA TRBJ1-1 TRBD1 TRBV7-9 TGTGCCAGCAGCCGACAGGGGTTTGTAGCTTTCTTT CASSRQGFVAFF
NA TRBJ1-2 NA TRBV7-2 TGTGCCAGCAGCTTAGCTATGGGGGGTCCCAAAGGCTACACCTTC CASSLAMGGPKGYTF